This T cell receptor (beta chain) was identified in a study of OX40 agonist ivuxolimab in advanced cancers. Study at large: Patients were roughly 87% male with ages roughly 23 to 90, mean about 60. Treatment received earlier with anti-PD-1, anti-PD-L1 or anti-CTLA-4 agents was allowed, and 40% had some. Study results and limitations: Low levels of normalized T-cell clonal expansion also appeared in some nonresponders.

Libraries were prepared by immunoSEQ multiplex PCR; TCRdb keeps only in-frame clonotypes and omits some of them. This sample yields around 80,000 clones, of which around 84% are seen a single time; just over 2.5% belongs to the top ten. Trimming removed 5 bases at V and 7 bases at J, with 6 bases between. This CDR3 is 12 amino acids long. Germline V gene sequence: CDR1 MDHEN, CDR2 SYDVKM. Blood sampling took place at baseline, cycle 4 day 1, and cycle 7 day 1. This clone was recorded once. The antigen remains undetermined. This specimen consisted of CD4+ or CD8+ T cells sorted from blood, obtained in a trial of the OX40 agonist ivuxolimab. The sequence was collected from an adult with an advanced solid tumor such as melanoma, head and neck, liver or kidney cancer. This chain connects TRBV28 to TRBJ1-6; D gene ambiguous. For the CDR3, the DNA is TGTGCCAGCAGTGTCCCAAATTCACCCCTCCACTTT. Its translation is CASSVPNSPLHF.